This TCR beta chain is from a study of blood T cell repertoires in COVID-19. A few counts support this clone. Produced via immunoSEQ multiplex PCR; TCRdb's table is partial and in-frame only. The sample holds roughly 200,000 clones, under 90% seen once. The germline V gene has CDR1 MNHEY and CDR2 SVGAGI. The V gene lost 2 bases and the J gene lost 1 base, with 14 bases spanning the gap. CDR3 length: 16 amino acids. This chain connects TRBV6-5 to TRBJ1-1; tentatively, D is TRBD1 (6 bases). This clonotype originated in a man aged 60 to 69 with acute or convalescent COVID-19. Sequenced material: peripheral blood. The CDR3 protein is CASSYEFGGGNTEAFF. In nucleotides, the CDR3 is TGTGCCAGCAGTTACGAGTTTGGGGGCGGGAACACTGAAGCTTTCTTT.